The present T cell receptor beta chain was sequenced within a study of T cells in localized non-small cell lung cancer. Libraries were prepared by immunoSEQ multiplex PCR; TCRdb keeps only in-frame clonotypes and omits some of them. The sample shows tens of thousands of clones, 81% of them seen only once. Trimming took 7 bases from V and 1 from J, leaving 11 bases between them. Germline lookup yields CDR1 SQVTM and CDR2 ANQGSEA. The CDR3 sequence is 14 residues long. V is TRBV29-1 and J is TRBJ2-6; D ambiguous. Material: PBMCs, obtained before any cancer treatment. This clonotype was obtained from a man aged 40 to 70 with stage II lung adenocarcinoma. For the CDR3, the DNA is TGCAGCGCTAACATCGAGTCTGGGGCCAACGTCCTGACTTTC. Its translation: CSANIESGANVLTF.